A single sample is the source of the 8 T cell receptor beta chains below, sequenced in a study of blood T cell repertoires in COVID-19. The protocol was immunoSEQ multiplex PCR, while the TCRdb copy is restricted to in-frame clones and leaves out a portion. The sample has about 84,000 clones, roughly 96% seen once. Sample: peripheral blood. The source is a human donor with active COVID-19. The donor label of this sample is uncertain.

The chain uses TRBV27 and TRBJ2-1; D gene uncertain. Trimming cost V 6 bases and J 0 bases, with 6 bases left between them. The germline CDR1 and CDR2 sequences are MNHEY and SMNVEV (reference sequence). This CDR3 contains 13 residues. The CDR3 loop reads CASSPGSYNEQFF. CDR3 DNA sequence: TGTGCCAGCAGCCCCGGCTCCTACAATGAGCAGTTCTTC.

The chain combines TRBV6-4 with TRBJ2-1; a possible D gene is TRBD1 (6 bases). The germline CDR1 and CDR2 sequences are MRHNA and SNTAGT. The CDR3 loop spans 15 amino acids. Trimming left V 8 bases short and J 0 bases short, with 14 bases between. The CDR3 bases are TGTGCCAGCCGTTTAGGGGGTAGCTCCTACAATGAGCAGTTCTTC. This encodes CASRLGGSSYNEQFF.

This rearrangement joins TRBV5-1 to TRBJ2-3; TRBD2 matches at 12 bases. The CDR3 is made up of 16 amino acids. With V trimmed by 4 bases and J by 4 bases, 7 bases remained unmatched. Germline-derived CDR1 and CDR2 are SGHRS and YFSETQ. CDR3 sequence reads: CASSETSGSVADTQYF. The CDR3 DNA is TGCGCCAGCAGCGAGACTAGCGGGAGTGTCGCAGATACGCAGTATTTT.

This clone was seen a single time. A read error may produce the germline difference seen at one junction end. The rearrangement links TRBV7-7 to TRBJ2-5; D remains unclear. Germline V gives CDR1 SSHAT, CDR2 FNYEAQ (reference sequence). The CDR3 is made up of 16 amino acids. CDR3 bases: TGTGCTAGCAGCCCCACCCCCCAATTAACCGGAGAGACCCAGTACTTC. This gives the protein CASSPTPQLTGETQYF. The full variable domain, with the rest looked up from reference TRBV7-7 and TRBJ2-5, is GAGVSQSPRYKVTKRGQDVTLRCDPISSHATLYWYQQALGQGPEFLTYFNYEAQPDKSGLPSDRFSAERPEGSISTLTIQRTEQRDSAMYRCASSPTPQLTGETQYFGPGTRLLVL.

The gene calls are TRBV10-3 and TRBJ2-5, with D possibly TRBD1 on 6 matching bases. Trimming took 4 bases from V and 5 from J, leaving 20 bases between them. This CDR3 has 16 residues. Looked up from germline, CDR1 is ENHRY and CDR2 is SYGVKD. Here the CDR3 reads CAISVGAGVGSETQYF. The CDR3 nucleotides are TGTGCCATCAGTGTGGGGGCCGGGGTGGGCTCGGAGACCCAGTACTTC.

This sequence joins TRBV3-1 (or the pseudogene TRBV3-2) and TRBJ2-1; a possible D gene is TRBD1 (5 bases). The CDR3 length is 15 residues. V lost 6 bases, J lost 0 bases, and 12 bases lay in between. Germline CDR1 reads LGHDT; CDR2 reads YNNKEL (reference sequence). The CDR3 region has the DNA TGTGCCAGCAGACGACAGTCCCGCTCCTACAATGAGCAGTTCTTC. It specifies CASRRQSRSYNEQFF.

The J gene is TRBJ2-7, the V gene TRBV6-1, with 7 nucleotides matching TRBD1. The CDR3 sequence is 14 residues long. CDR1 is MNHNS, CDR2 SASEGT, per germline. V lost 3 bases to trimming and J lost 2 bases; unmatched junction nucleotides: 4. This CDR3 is CASSERDRPYEQYF. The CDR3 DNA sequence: TGTGCCAGCAGTGAGAGGGACAGACCCTACGAGCAGTACTTC.

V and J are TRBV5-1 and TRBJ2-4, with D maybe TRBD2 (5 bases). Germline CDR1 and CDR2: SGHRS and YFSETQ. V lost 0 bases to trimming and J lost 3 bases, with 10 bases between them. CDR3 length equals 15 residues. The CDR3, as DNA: TGCGCCAGCAGCTTGGGGGCAGGAGGCAAAAACATTCAGTACTTC. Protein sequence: CASSLGAGGKNIQYF.